This T cell receptor (beta chain) derives from a study of blood T cells in healthy people across ages. Each donor's blood draw was roughly 10 milliliters of peripheral blood. A second PCR of roughly 7 to 11 cycles used a sample-barcoded 5' primer and a J-beta primer mix. Using its own MiXCR run on the 5' RACE reads, TCRdb lists one record per CDR3 protein. Among about 640,000 distinct CDR3 sequences listed, approximately 50% were seen once. There are a few counts of this clonotype. One base away lies a much larger clone, so this may be a sequencing read error. The V gene lost 6 bases and the J gene lost 7 bases, with 13 bases spanning the gap. The germline V gene encodes CDR1 MNHEY and CDR2 SVGEGT. The CDR3 extends over 12 amino acids.

This chain links TRBV6-2 or TRBV6-3 with TRBJ2-7; D is unclear. The sample taken for sequencing was blood. The clonotype comes from a man aged 55-75 years in good health. The CDR3 reads CASRRWTSEQYF. The DNA for the CDR3 is TGTGCCAGCAGGAGGTGGACCAGTGAGCAGTACTTC.